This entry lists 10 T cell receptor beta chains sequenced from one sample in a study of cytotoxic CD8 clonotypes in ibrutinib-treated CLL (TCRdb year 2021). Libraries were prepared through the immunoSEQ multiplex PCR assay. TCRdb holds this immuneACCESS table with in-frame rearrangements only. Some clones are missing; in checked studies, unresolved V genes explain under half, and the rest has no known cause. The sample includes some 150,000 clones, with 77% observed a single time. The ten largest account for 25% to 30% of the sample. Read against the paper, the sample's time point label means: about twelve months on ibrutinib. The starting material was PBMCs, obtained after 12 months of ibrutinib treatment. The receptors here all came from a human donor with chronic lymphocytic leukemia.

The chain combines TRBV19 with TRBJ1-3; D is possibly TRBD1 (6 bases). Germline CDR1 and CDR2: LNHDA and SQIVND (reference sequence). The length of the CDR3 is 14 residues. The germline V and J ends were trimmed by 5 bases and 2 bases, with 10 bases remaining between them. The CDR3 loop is CASSVGAPGNTIYF. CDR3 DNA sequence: TGTGCCAGTAGTGTGGGGGCTCCTGGAAACACCATATATTTT.

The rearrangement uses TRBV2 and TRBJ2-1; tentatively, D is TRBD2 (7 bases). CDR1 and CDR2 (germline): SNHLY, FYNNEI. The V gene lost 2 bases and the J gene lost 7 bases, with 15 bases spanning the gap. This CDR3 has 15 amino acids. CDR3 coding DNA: TGTGCCAGCAGTGAAAGGGGGGGGCCATGGAATGAGCAGTTCTTC. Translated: CASSERGGPWNEQFF.

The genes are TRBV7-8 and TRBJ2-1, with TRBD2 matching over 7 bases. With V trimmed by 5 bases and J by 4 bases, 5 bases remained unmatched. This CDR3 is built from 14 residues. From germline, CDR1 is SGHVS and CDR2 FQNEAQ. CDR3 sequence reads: CASSPGLEYNEQFF. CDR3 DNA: TGTGCCAGCAGCCCCGGACTAGAGTACAATGAGCAGTTCTTC.

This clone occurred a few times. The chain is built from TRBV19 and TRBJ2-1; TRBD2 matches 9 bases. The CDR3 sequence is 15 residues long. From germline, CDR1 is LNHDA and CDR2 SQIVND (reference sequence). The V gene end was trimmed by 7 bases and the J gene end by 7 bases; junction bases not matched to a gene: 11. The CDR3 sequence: CASTMSGLAGNEQFF. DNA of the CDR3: TGTGCCAGTACCATGTCGGGACTAGCAGGGAATGAGCAGTTCTTC. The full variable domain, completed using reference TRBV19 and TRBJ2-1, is DGGITQSPKYLFRKEGQNVTLSCEQNLNHDAMYWYRQDPGQGLRLIYYSQIVNDFQKGDIAEGYSVSREKKESFPLTVTSAQKNPTAFYLCASTMSGLAGNEQFFGPGTRLTVL.

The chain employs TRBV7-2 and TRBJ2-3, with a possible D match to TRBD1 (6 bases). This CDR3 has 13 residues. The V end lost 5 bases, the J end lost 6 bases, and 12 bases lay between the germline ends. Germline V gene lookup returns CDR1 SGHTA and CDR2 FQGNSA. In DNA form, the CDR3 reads TGTGCCAGCAGCCCCAGGGGTTTGGATACGCAGTATTTT. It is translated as CASSPRGLDTQYF.

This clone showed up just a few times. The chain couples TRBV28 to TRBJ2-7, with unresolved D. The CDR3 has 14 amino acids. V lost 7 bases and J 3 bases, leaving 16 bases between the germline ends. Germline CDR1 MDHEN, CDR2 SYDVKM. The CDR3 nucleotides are TGTGCCAGCACCGTCGGTGGCAGCGACTACGAGCAGTACTTC. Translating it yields CASTVGGSDYEQYF. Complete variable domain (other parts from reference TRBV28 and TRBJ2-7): DVKVTQSSRYLVKRTGEKVFLECVQDMDHENMFWYRQDPGLGLRLIYFSYDVKMKEKGDIPEGYSVSREKKERFSLILESASTNQTSMYLCASTVGGSDYEQYFGPGTRLTVT.

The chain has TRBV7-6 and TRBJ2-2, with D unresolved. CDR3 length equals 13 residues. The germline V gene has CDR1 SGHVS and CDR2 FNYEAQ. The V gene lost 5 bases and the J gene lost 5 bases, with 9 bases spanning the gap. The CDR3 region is CASSQGITGELFF. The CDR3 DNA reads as TGTGCCAGCAGCCAAGGGATTACCGGGGAGCTGTTTTTT.

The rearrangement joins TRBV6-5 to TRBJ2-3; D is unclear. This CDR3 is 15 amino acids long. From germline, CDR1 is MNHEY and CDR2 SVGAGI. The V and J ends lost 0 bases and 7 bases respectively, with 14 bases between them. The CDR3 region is CASSYSDPSANTQYF. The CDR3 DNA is TGTGCCAGCAGTTACTCGGATCCCTCCGCTAATACGCAGTATTTT.

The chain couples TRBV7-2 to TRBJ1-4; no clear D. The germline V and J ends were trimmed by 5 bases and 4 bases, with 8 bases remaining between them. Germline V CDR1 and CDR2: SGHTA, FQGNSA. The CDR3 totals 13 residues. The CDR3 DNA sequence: TGTGCCAGCAGCCCGGCCATTAATGAAAAACTGTTTTTT. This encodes CASSPAINEKLFF.

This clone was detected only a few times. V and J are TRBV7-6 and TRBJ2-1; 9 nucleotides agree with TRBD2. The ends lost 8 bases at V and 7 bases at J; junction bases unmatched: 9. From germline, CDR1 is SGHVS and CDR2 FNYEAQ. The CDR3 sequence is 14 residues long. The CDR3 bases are TGTGCCAGCGCAGCCGGCGGGGGGGCTAATGAGCAGTTCTTC. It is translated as CASAAGGGANEQFF. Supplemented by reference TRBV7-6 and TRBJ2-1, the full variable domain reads GAGVSQSPRYKVTKRGQDVALRCDPISGHVSLYWYRQALGQGPEFLTYFNYEAQQDKSGLPNDRFSAERPEGSISTLTIQRTEQRDSAMYRCASAAGGGANEQFFGPGTRLTVL.